Listed below are T cell receptor beta chains from one sample, sequenced in a study of CD8 T cells in Susac syndrome. TCRdb fed the immunoSEQ multiplex PCR reads into MiXCR, producing one record per CDR3 protein. The table shows about 120,000 distinct CDR3 sequences, with under 95% occurring only once. The sequenced material came from CD8+ T cells from PBMCs. The source of these receptors is a human donor in good health. Each CDR3 is given with its conserved first and last residue. Each record gives: clone size, V gene, J gene, D gene, CDR3 DNA, CDR3 protein. The D gene is left open where the match is weak. The size of a clone is reported for some rows only, either as once, few or many, or as a class for expanded clones.

>.|TRBV30|TRBJ2-7|.
TGTGCCTGGGGGGGGACACCTGTCTACGAGCAGTACTTC
CAWGGTPVYEQYF
>.|TRBV2|TRBJ2-7|.
TGTGCCAGCAAGACTCAGGGCGGTCGGTTTTACGAGCAGTACTTC
CASKTQGGRFYEQYF
>.|TRBV29-1|TRBJ1-1|TRBD1
TGCAGCGTACTCGGACAGGTGAACACTGAAGCTTTCTTT
CSVLGQVNTEAFF
>.|TRBV7-3|TRBJ2-7|.
TGTGCCAGCAGCTTAGGGGGACCCACCTACGAGCAGTACTTC
CASSLGGPTYEQYF
>.|TRBV7-2|TRBJ2-7|TRBD1
TGTGCCAGCAGCTCGGGACAGGGGGCGTCCTACGAGCAGTACTTC
CASSSGQGASYEQYF
>.|TRBV6-1|TRBJ2-7|.
TGTGCCAGCAGTCAACCCGAGACAGATTCCTACGAGCAGTACTTC
CASSQPETDSYEQYF
>once|TRBV7-2|TRBJ1-2|.
TGTGCCAGCAGCTTAGACACCCACGGTCTGGTCTATGGCTACACCTTC
CASSLDTHGLVYGYTF
>.|TRBV5-4|TRBJ2-2|.
TGTGCCAGCAGCGGGGTGGACACCGGGGAGCTGTTTTTT
CASSGVDTGELFF
>.|TRBV5-6|TRBJ2-3|TRBD1
TGTGCCAGCAGCGCGTCATTCCGGGACAGGAGGTTTTGGGATACGCAGTATTTT
CASSASFRDRRFWDTQYF
>.|TRBV6-6|TRBJ2-3|.
TGTGCCAGCACCCTCCCGAACGGCAGCACAGATACGCAGTATTTT
CASTLPNGSTDTQYF
>.|TRBV7-9|TRBJ1-1|TRBD1
TGTGCCAGCAGCCCAGGGGGGTTCACTGAAGCTTTCTTT
CASSPGGFTEAFF
>.|TRBV5-6|TRBJ1-1|.
TGTGCCAGCAGCTTCGGGGACCCGAACACTGAAGCTTTCTTT
CASSFGDPNTEAFF
>.|TRBV10-2|TRBJ1-5|.
TGCGCCAGCACCCGGGACCTTGATCAGCCCCAGCATTTT
CASTRDLDQPQHF
>.|TRBV3-1|TRBJ1-1|.
TGTGCCAGCAGAAGGACTCCTACGAACATGAACACTGAAGCTTTCTTT
CASRRTPTNMNTEAFF
>.|TRBV6-2/TRBV6-3|TRBJ2-5|TRBD2
TGTGCCAGCAGTTTCGGGACTAGCGGGAGTCCAGAGACCCAGTACTTC
CASSFGTSGSPETQYF
>.|TRBV7-2|TRBJ1-5|TRBD1
TGTGCCAGCAGTTCGGACAGGGGAGTTCAGCCCCAGCATTTT
CASSSDRGVQPQHF
>.|TRBV3-1|TRBJ2-1|.
TGTGCCAGCTCGGTTGGGGGGCTCTACAATGAGCAGTTCTTC
CASSVGGLYNEQFF
>.|TRBV24-1|TRBJ2-7|.
TGTGCCACCAGCGGGTCGGGGCACGAGCAGTACTTC
CATSGSGHEQYF
>.|TRBV4-3|TRBJ2-4|TRBD2
TGCGCCAGCAGCCACGGACTAGCGGGAGGACGTGGAAACATTCAGTACTTC
CASSHGLAGGRGNIQYF
>.|TRBV18|TRBJ2-2|.
TGTGCCAGCTCTCAGGACAGAAAGACCGGGGAGCTGTTTTTT
CASSQDRKTGELFF
>.|TRBV7-2|TRBJ2-7|.
TGTGCCAGCAGCCCGCGAATCTCCTCCTACGAGCAGTACTTC
CASSPRISSYEQYF
>.|TRBV10-2|TRBJ2-7|TRBD2
TGCGCCACCTTTCCGGGACTAGGAACCTACGAGCAGTACTTC
CATFPGLGTYEQYF